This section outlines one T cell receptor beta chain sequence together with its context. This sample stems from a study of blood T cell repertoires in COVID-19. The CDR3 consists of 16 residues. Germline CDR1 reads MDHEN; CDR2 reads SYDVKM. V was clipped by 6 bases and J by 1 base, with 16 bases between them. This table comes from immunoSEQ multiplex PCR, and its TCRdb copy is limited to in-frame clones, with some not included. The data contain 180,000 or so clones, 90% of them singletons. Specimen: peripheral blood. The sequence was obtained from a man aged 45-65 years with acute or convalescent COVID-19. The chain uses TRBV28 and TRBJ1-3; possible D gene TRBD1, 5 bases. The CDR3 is CASRPPGFSSGNTIYF. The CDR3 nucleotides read TGTGCCAGCAGGCCACCAGGGTTTTCTTCTGGAAACACCATATATTTT. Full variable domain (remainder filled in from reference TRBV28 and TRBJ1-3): DVKVTQSSRYLVKRTGEKVFLECVQDMDHENMFWYRQDPGLGLRLIYFSYDVKMKEKGDIPEGYSVSREKKERFSLILESASTNQTSMYLCASRPPGFSSGNTIYFGEGSWLTVV.